The sequence of this TCR beta chain was determined in a study of control samples from healthy donors and cancer patients. V shed 0 bases and J shed 7 bases, with 30 bases lying between them. Germline V gene lookup returns CDR1 LGHDT and CDR2 YNNKEL (reference sequence). The length of the CDR3 is 20 residues. Only one count was recorded for this clone. TCRdb keeps only in-frame clones here, not all; method: immunoSEQ multiplex PCR. This sample carries under 200,000 clones, around 88% of them seen once, and the ten largest clones take approximately 4.9%. The sequence derives from a woman aged 25 to 39 in good health. The sequencing sample was made of blood. The chain is built from TRBV3-1 (or the pseudogene TRBV3-2) and TRBJ2-5; TRBD2 might be the D (5 bases). The CDR3 DNA reads as TGTGCCAGCAGCCAAGATCAGCTTTGCGGGCCTGCCCCCAAACGAGGGACCCAGTACTTC. Amino acids: CASSQDQLCGPAPKRGTQYF.